This entry lists 18 T cell receptor beta chains sequenced from one sample in a study of PD-L1 blockade in urothelial cancer. Sequenced by immunoSEQ multiplex PCR; TCRdb stores in-frame clones only, minus some. The sample records over 14,000 clones, 88% being singletons. The specimen was PBMCs, collected around atezolizumab (anti-PD-L1) treatment. These receptors all come from a man aged 65-85 years with urothelial cancer.

The chain is built from TRBV10-1 and TRBJ1-6; D possibly corresponds to TRBD1 (5 bases). CDR1 is WNHNN, CDR2 SYGVQD, per germline (reference sequence). The CDR3 is 13 amino acids. The germline V and J ends were trimmed by 6 bases and 5 bases, with 8 bases remaining between them. The CDR3 DNA is TGCGCCAGCAGCAGGGTGGATAATTCACCCCTCCACTTT. It translates to CASSRVDNSPLHF.

This chain links TRBV7-9 with TRBJ2-7, with a tentative D call TRBD1 (6 bases). This CDR3 contains 15 residues. V lost 7 bases and J 7 bases, leaving 23 bases between the germline ends. CDR1 SEHNR and CDR2 FQNEAQ come from the germline V gene (reference sequence). The CDR3 nucleotides are TGTGCCAGCACCCCACGGGACACCCCCTCGGGGGAGCAGTACTTC. This codes for CASTPRDTPSGEQYF.

The J gene is TRBJ1-5, the V gene TRBV5-4; D possibly corresponds to TRBD1 (6 bases). V lost 0 bases to trimming and J lost 7 bases, with 14 bases between them. This CDR3 has 15 amino acids. Per germline, CDR1 SGHNT and CDR2 YYREEE (reference sequence). The DNA of the CDR3 is TGTGCCAGCAGCTTGGAGGGACACGGGGGGCAGCCCCAGCATTTT. Residues: CASSLEGHGGQPQHF.

The chain is built from TRBV5-1 and TRBJ1-6; D uncertain. Germline V gene data show CDR1 as SGHRS and CDR2 as YFSETQ. Trimming took 1 base from V and 7 from J, leaving 18 bases between them. This CDR3 contains 17 residues. Written as DNA, the CDR3 is TGCGCCAGCAGCTTGTACGGTGGCACCCGGCGGAATTCACCCCTCCACTTT. This gives the protein CASSLYGGTRRNSPLHF.

The gene calls are TRBV15 and TRBJ1-4; a possible D gene is TRBD1 (5 bases). The CDR3 length is 15 residues. With 5 bases removed from V and 8 bases from J, the gap between germline ends came to 18 bases. CDR1 and CDR2 (germline): LNHNV, YYDKDF (reference sequence). This CDR3 reads CATSRTGGLGEKLFF. CDR3 coding DNA: TGTGCCACCAGCCGGACCGGGGGGTTGGGGGAAAAACTGTTTTTT.

The chain couples TRBV29-1 to TRBJ1-2, with D perhaps matching TRBD1 (6 bases). Germline CDR1 SQVTM, CDR2 ANQGSEA. With 4 bases removed from V and 7 bases from J, the gap between germline ends came to 13 bases. The CDR3 has 12 residues. The CDR3 coding sequence is TGCAGCGTTGTATGGGGGCCGGGTGGCTACACCTTC. It is translated as CSVVWGPGGYTF.

The rearrangement joins TRBV4-2 to TRBJ2-7; 8 bases are shared with TRBD1. There are 14 residues in the CDR3. V gave up 4 bases and J gave up 5 bases; unmatched junction bases: 7. Looked up from germline, CDR1 is LGHNA and CDR2 is YNFKEQ. The CDR3 region has the DNA TGTGCCAGCAGCCTACCGGGACAGGTCAACGAGCAGTACTTC. This gives the protein CASSLPGQVNEQYF.

The rearrangement joins TRBV6-5 to TRBJ2-3, with D perhaps TRBD2 (6 bases). V lost 2 bases and J lost 0, with 9 bases in between. Looked up from germline, CDR1 is MNHEY and CDR2 is SVGAGI. There are 15 residues in the CDR3. The CDR3 loop reads CASSYGGTSTDTQYF. DNA for the CDR3: TGTGCCAGCAGTTACGGGGGGACTAGCACAGATACGCAGTATTTT.

The chain joins TRBV5-1 to TRBJ2-1; 10 bases are shared with TRBD2. Trimming cost V 6 bases and J 0 bases; bases outside gene matches: 6. The CDR3 loop spans 16 amino acids. Germline CDR1 is SGHRS and CDR2 is YFSETQ. This chain's CDR3 is CASISGGGSSYNEQFF. The CDR3, as DNA: TGCGCCAGCATCAGCGGGGGGGGTAGCTCCTACAATGAGCAGTTCTTC.

The rearrangement uses TRBV5-1 and TRBJ2-7, with D unresolved. The CDR3 extends over 14 amino acids. V was pared by 3 bases and J by 0 bases, with 10 bases between. Looked up from germline, CDR1 is SGHRS and CDR2 is YFSETQ. The CDR3 DNA sequence: TGCGCCAGCAGCTCCCAGGTTATCTCCTACGAGCAGTACTTC. Translated, it gives CASSSQVISYEQYF.

The genes are TRBV11-2 and TRBJ2-5, with 8 bases fitting TRBD1. Germline V gives CDR1 SGHAT, CDR2 FQNNGV. This CDR3 region has 15 residues. With V trimmed by 2 bases and J by 5 bases, 7 bases remained unmatched. DNA for the CDR3: TGTGCCAGCAGCTTATCGGCAGGGGGCTGGGAGACCCAGTACTTC. Translation gives CASSLSAGGWETQYF.

This clone is classed as hyperexpanded. The J gene is TRBJ1-3, the V gene TRBV2; D is unresolved. V was cut by 8 bases and J by 0 bases, with 11 bases left in between. Germline loops: CDR1 SNHLY, CDR2 FYNNEI. This CDR3 region has 14 residues. The CDR3 sequence is CASQEEDSGNTIYF. Here the CDR3 DNA reads TGTGCCAGCCAGGAGGAGGACTCTGGAAACACCATATATTTT.

The chain uses TRBV28 and TRBJ1-2; a weak D match, TRBD1 (6 bases). Trimming stripped 7 bases from V and 4 bases from J, with 22 bases between. From germline, CDR1 is MDHEN and CDR2 SYDVKM. This CDR3 region has 16 residues. The CDR3 protein is CASKTNYPQGTYGYTF. The CDR3 DNA sequence: TGTGCCAGCAAGACGAACTATCCACAGGGTACCTATGGCTACACCTTC.

The genes are TRBV5-1 and TRBJ2-7; no clear D. V shed 1 base and J shed 4 bases, with 9 bases lying between them. The CDR3 covers 13 residues. Per the germline V gene, CDR1 is SGHRS and CDR2 is YFSETQ. The CDR3 nucleotides are TGCGCCAGCAGCTTGAACAGCAGGTACGAGCAGTACTTC. Translation: CASSLNSRYEQYF.

This clone was picked up a small number of times. The J gene is TRBJ2-7, the V gene TRBV29-1; D possibly corresponds to TRBD2 (6 bases). The germline V gene has CDR1 SQVTM and CDR2 ANQGSEA. V lost 4 bases to trimming and J lost 0 bases, with 10 bases between them. CDR3 length: 13 amino acids. This CDR3 is CSVVTSFSYEQYF. The DNA of the CDR3 is TGCAGCGTTGTCACTAGCTTCTCCTACGAGCAGTACTTC.

The chain links TRBV6-5 to TRBJ2-7, with D possibly matching TRBD1 (5 bases). Germline CDR1 reads MNHEY; CDR2 reads SVGAGI. The CDR3 is 12 residues long. V lost 6 bases and J lost 3, with 9 bases in between. CDR3 amino acids: CASRDNLYEQYF. In DNA, the CDR3 is TGTGCCAGCAGGGACAACCTCTACGAGCAGTACTTC.

The chain is built from TRBV5-4 and TRBJ2-2, with D tentatively TRBD2 (6 bases). The germline CDR1 and CDR2 sequences are SGHNT and YYREEE (reference sequence). The CDR3 extends over 14 amino acids. V lost 4 bases and J 7 bases, leaving 14 bases between the germline ends. This chain's CDR3 is CASSRESGGGELFF. Written as DNA, the CDR3 is TGTGCCAGCAGCCGGGAGTCCGGGGGCGGGGAGCTGTTTTTT.

The chain combines TRBV27 with TRBJ2-1; 12 bases agree with TRBD2. The V gene end was trimmed by 2 bases and the J gene end by 8 bases; junction bases not matched to a gene: 1. Per the germline V gene, CDR1 is MNHEY and CDR2 is SMNVEV (reference sequence). There are 14 residues in the CDR3. The CDR3 spells CASSLLAGGDEQFF. DNA of the CDR3: TGTGCCAGCAGTTTACTAGCGGGGGGGGATGAGCAGTTCTTC.